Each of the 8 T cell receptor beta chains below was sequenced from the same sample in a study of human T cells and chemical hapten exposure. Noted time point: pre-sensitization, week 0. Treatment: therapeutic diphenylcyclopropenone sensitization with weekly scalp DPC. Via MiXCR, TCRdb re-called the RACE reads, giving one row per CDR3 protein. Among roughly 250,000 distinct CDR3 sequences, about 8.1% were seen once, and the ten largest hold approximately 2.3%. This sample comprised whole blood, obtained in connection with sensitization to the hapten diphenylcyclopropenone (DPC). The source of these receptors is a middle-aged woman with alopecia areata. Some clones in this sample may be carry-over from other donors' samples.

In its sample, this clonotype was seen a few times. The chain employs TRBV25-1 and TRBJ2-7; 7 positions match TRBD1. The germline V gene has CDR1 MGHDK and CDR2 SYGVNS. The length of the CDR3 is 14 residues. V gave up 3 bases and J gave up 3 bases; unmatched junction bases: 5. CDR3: CASSEAGGIYEQYF. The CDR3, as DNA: TGTGCCAGCAGTGAGGCAGGGGGTATCTACGAGCAGTACTTC.

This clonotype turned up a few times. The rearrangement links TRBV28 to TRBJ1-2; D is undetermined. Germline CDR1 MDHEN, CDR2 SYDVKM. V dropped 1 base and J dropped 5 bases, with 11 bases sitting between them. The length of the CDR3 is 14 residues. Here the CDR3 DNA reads TGTGCCAGCAGTTTATTCCCCCGCTCTTATGGCTACACCTTC. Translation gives CASSLFPRSYGYTF.

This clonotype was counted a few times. CDR3 residues: CSVAAGARQPQHF. The CDR3 nucleotides read TGCAGCGTTGCCGCAGGGGCGCGCCAGCCCCAGCATTTT. The rearrangement uses TRBV29-1 and TRBJ1-5, with D maybe TRBD1 (6 bases). The germline gives CDR1 SQVTM, CDR2 ANQGSEA. Trimming removed 4 bases at V and 7 bases at J, with 14 bases between. This CDR3 has 13 amino acids.

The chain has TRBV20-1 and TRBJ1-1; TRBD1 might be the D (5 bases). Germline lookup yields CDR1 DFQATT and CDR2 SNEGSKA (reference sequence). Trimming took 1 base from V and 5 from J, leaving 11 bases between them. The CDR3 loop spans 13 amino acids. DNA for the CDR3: TGCAGTGCTAGAGGAGAGGGGCCGACTGAAGCTTTCTTT. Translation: CSARGEGPTEAFF.

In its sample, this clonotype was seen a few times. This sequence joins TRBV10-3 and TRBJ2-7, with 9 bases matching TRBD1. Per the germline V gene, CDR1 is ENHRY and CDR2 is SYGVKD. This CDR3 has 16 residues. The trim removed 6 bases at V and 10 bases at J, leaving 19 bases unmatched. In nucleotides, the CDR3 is TGTGCCATCAGGGATAGGGGCGGACAGGGGCCTTCGCCTCAGTACTTC. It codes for CAIRDRGGQGPSPQYF.

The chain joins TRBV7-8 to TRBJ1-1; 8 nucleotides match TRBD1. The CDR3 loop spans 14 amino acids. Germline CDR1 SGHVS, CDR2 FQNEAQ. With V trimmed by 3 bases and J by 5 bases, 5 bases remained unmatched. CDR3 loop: CASSFRGRGTEAFF. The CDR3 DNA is TGTGCCAGCAGCTTCAGGGGGCGAGGAACTGAAGCTTTCTTT.

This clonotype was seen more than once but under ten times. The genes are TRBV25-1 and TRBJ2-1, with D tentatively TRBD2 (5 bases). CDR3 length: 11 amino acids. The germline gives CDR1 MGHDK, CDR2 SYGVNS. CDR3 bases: TGTGCAGGAGGTTTTAACAATGAGCAGTTCTTC. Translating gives CAGGFNNEQFF.

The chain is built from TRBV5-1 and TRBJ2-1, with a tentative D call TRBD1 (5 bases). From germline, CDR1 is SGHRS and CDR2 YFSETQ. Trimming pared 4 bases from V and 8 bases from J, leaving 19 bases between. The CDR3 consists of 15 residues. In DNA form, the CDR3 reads TGCGCCAGCAGCAGGGCCCCCCCAGGGTTCTATGAGCAGTTCTTC. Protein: CASSRAPPGFYEQFF.